The 8 T cell receptor beta chains given below trace back to one sample, sequenced in a study of T cell responses to AZD1222 COVID-19 vaccine. Generated by immunoSEQ multiplex PCR, the TCRdb table keeps only in-frame clones and is missing some. The sample carries tens of thousands of clones, over 80% recorded once. This sample comprised peripheral blood, obtained on day 0 of AZD1222 vaccination. The receptors stem from an adult in good health.

The rearrangement uses TRBV19 and TRBJ1-1, with unresolved D. V was cut by 4 bases and J by 1 base, with 10 bases left in between. Germline V gene sequence: CDR1 LNHDA, CDR2 SQIVND (reference sequence). The CDR3 is 14 residues long. The CDR3 loop is CASSTYSGNTEAFF. The DNA for the CDR3 is TGTGCCAGTAGTACCTACTCAGGGAACACTGAAGCTTTCTTT.

The J gene is TRBJ1-5, the V gene TRBV28; D ambiguous. The V gene lost 6 bases and the J gene lost 4 bases, with 16 bases spanning the gap. The CDR3 contains 15 residues. Germline values: CDR1 MDHEN, CDR2 SYDVKM. The CDR3 loop is CASSPTLSPNQPQHF. The CDR3 nucleotides are TGTGCCAGCAGCCCAACACTGTCCCCAAATCAGCCCCAGCATTTT.

This clone was picked up one time. The chain couples TRBV11-2 to TRBJ2-7; no clear D gene. V was pared by 2 bases and J by 6 bases, with 17 bases between. Germline-derived CDR1 and CDR2 are SGHAT and FQNNGV. CDR3 length: 15 amino acids. CDR3 sequence reads: CASSLNPGRQGEQYF. The CDR3 DNA reads as TGTGCCAGCAGCTTAAATCCGGGTCGTCAAGGCGAGCAGTACTTC.

The chain joins TRBV5-4 to TRBJ2-3; TRBD1 agrees at 8 bases. Germline assignment: CDR1 SGHNT and CDR2 YYREEE (reference sequence). With V trimmed by 0 bases and J by 2 bases, 11 bases remained unmatched. This CDR3 has 18 amino acids. The CDR3 reads CASSLGRDRRPSTDTQYF. The DNA of the CDR3 is TGTGCCAGCAGCTTGGGACGGGACAGGCGACCATCCACAGATACGCAGTATTTT.

V and J are TRBV6-5 and TRBJ2-1; 11 positions match TRBD2. Germline-derived CDR1 and CDR2 are MNHEY and SVGAGI. The V gene end was trimmed by 8 bases and the J gene end by 9 bases; junction bases not matched to a gene: 9. This CDR3 comprises 14 residues. The CDR3 DNA sequence: TGTGCCAGCGCACTAGCGGGAGCGTACGGTGAGCAGTTCTTC. Amino acid sequence: CASALAGAYGEQFF.

The V call is TRBV7-2, the J call TRBJ2-2; TRBD1 matches 7 bases. The germline V gene has CDR1 SGHTA and CDR2 FQGNSA. The CDR3 is 16 residues long. With V trimmed by 2 bases and J by 2 bases, 5 bases remained unmatched. CDR3 sequence reads: CASSLPQGFNTGELFF. The CDR3 region has the DNA TGTGCCAGCAGCTTACCACAGGGGTTTAACACCGGGGAGCTGTTTTTT.

The V and J genes are TRBV9 and TRBJ2-2; TRBD2 matches at 8 bases. The V segment lost 0 bases and the J segment 4 bases; nucleotides outside the gene matches: 5. CDR3 length: 16 residues. Germline CDR1 is SGDLS and CDR2 is YYNGEE. The CDR3 DNA sequence: TGTGCCAGCAGCGTAGTGCCGGGAGGGGGCACCGGGGAGCTGTTTTTT. The encoded protein is CASSVVPGGGTGELFF.

This chain connects TRBV7-8 to TRBJ1-5; D is perhaps TRBD1 (5 bases). V lost 1 base, J lost 5 bases, and 12 bases lay in between. The CDR3 has 15 residues. Germline CDR1 and CDR2: SGHVS and FQNEAQ. The CDR3 bases are TGTGCCAGCAGCTTAGGTCGACAGAACCATCAGCCCCAGCATTTT. Amino acids: CASSLGRQNHQPQHF. The full variable domain, completed using reference TRBV7-8 and TRBJ1-5, is GAGVSQSPRYKVAKRGQDVALRCDPISGHVSLFWYQQALGQGPEFLTYFQNEAQLDKSGLPSDRFFAERPEGSVSTLKIQRTQQEDSAVYLCASSLGRQNHQPQHFGDGTRLSIL.